There are many counts of the clone carrying this TCR beta chain. PBMCs stored at -80 C, numbering 2 million, were the origin of the unsorted libraries. The entry originates in a study of neurological immune-mediated disorders. By 5'RACE with 10-nucleotide random UMIs, the cDNA was made. TCRdb reanalysed the 5' RACE reads using MiXCR and keeps one entry per CDR3 protein. The table lists about 27,000 distinct CDR3 sequences, around 20% of them singletons. CDR3 length: 13 residues. Trimming shortened V by 4 bases and J by 3 bases, and 11 bases separated the two germline ends. Germline V gene lookup returns CDR1 SGHRS and CDR2 YFSETQ.

Sequences were obtained from PBMCs. The chain has TRBV5-1 and TRBJ2-7, with D hard to call. The clonotype comes from an older woman in good health. The CDR3 here is CASSLYIDYEQYF. CDR3 bases: TGCGCCAGCAGCCTATACATTGACTACGAGCAGTACTTC.